This is a list of T cell receptor beta chains from one sample in a study of Ad26.COV2.S vaccination and SARS-CoV-2 variants. Sequencing used immunoSEQ multiplex PCR; TCRdb keeps in-frame clones, though not all of them. Altogether about 350,000 clones are present, around 84% being singletons, with the ten largest covering 3.3%. The material sequenced was peripheral blood, taken in a trial of Ad26.COV2.S vaccine versus placebo. The receptors derive from a person between 18 and 60 years old who received the Ad26.COV2.S COVID-19 vaccine or a placebo. Both conserved end residues are part of each CDR3. Fields, in order: J gene, V gene, CDR3 protein.

TRBJ2-2,TRBV10-1,CASSAPDPTEVNTGELFF
TRBJ2-7,TRBV6-5,CASSEGQDITYEQYF
TRBJ2-7,TRBV9,CASSESTDSYEQYF
TRBJ2-2,TRBV12-3/TRBV12-4,CASNARGAGELFF
TRBJ1-1,TRBV25-1,CASSKQGQNTEAFF
TRBJ2-7,TRBV18,CASSPRDRGPTVPYEQYF
TRBJ1-1,TRBV15,CATSTGDAAEAFF
TRBJ2-5,TRBV11-2,CASSFTPIRDRELRETQYF
TRBJ1-1,TRBV4-3,CASSLGPVNTEAFF
TRBJ1-1,TRBV29-1,CSVVTGGFGNTEAFF
TRBJ1-5,TRBV6-1,CASSEAGGPQPQHF
TRBJ2-7,TRBV5-6,CASSLSLDYSYEQYF